These 16 T cell receptor beta chains share one sample of origin, sequenced in a study of blood T cells in healthy people across ages. Sample-barcoded 5' priming and a J-beta primer mix drove a second PCR of roughly 7 to 11 cycles. TCRdb independently ran MiXCR on the 5' RACE reads; one entry per CDR3 protein. Among some 930,000 distinct CDR3 sequences listed, 29% were seen once. The same sample was also used in a study of T cells of mothers and their children.

The source material was blood. The source is a woman in her thirties or forties in good health.

This clonotype has just a few counts. The CDR3 sequence: CASSQDTWGYDNSPLHF. The CDR3 coding sequence is TGTGCCAGCAGCCAAGATACTTGGGGTTACGATAATTCACCCCTCCACTTT. This sequence joins TRBV3-1 and TRBJ1-6; D is ambiguous. V dropped 0 bases and J dropped 5 bases, with 14 bases sitting between them. Germline V lookup: CDR1 LGHDT, CDR2 YNNKEL (reference sequence). The CDR3 length is 17 residues.

The sample holds a few counts of this clonotype. This chain links TRBV7-6 with TRBJ2-3; 7 nucleotides agree with TRBD2. Germline assignment: CDR1 SGHVS and CDR2 FNYEAQ. The J segment lost 4 bases and the V segment lost 2 bases, leaving 9 bases of the junction unmatched. This CDR3 spans 16 amino acids. CDR3 loop: CASSLPGGGSPDTQYF. The CDR3 DNA sequence: TGTGCCAGCAGCTTACCTGGCGGGGGATCACCAGATACGCAGTATTTT.

This clonotype was found a few times. The genes are TRBV20-1 and TRBJ1-2, with D maybe TRBD1 (6 bases). This CDR3 has 16 amino acids. V gave up 0 bases and J gave up 5 bases, with 19 bases separating them. Germline V gene sequence: CDR1 DFQATT, CDR2 SNEGSKA (reference sequence). The CDR3 sequence is CSARDWQGTPYYGYTF. Written as DNA, the CDR3 is TGCAGTGCTAGAGATTGGCAGGGGACTCCTTATTATGGCTACACCTTC.

This clonotype was seen a few times. The J gene is TRBJ1-5, the V gene TRBV20-1; no reliable D call. Germline CDR1 DFQATT, CDR2 SNEGSKA (reference sequence). This CDR3 has 20 amino acids. V was trimmed by 0 bases and J by 1 base, leaving 25 bases between them. CDR3 coding DNA: TGCAGTGCTAGAGATATCAAGGAGGCAGTCAAACAATTGAGCAATCAGCCCCAGCATTTT. Protein sequence: CSARDIKEAVKQLSNQPQHF.

This clonotype has more than one count but fewer than ten. V usage is TRBV5-1 and J usage is TRBJ1-2; D is uncertain. From germline, CDR1 is SGHRS and CDR2 YFSETQ. The CDR3 extends over 14 amino acids. V was shortened by 0 bases and J by 4 bases, with 10 bases between the two germline ends. The CDR3 sequence is CASSLAGSVYGYTF. The CDR3 nucleotides are TGCGCCAGCAGCTTGGCGGGGAGTGTCTATGGCTACACCTTC.

This rearrangement joins TRBV5-6 to TRBJ1-1; D uncertain. The V end was cut by 4 bases, the J end by 5 bases, with 18 bases between. CDR1 is SGHDT, CDR2 YYEEEE, per germline. There are 15 residues in the CDR3. CDR3 sequence reads: CASSPLAPRRTEAFF. The CDR3 DNA reads as TGTGCCAGCAGCCCACTAGCTCCCCGTCGGACTGAAGCTTTCTTT.

The chain couples TRBV18 to TRBJ2-1; D is unresolved. V dropped 3 bases and J dropped 6 bases, with 12 bases sitting between them. The germline V gene encodes CDR1 KGHSH and CDR2 LQKENI. The CDR3 has 14 residues. CDR3 in DNA: TGTGCCAGCTCACCGGCGGCTAGTTCCAATGAGCAGTTCTTC. This gives the protein CASSPAASSNEQFF. Based on the CDR3 plus reference TRBV18 and TRBJ2-1, the full variable domain is NAGVMQNPRHLVRRRGQEARLRCSPMKGHSHVYWYRQLPEEGLKFMVYLQKENIIDESGMPKERFSAEFPKEGPSILRIQQVVRGDSAAYFCASSPAASSNEQFFGPGTRLTVL.

There are a few counts of this clonotype. This chain links TRBV9 with TRBJ2-1; D possibly corresponds to TRBD1 (5 bases). Between the trimmed V and J ends, which lost 4 bases and 6 bases, there was a span of 14 bases. Germline loops: CDR1 SGDLS, CDR2 YYNGEE. This CDR3 has 14 residues. Here the CDR3 reads CASSQQGRGNEQFF. The CDR3 bases are TGTGCCAGCAGCCAGCAGGGAAGGGGCAATGAGCAGTTCTTC.

In its sample, this clonotype was seen a few times. The V call is TRBV15, the J call TRBJ1-1; D not resolved. The CDR3 has 12 residues. V was cut by 0 bases and J by 3 bases, with 2 bases left in between. Germline CDR1 and CDR2: LNHNV and YYDKDF (reference sequence). The CDR3 reads CATSRDDTEAFF. The CDR3 bases are TGTGCCACCAGCAGAGATGACACTGAAGCTTTCTTT.

This clonotype was counted only a few times. The chain joins TRBV7-9 to TRBJ2-7; TRBD2 agrees at 10 bases. The CDR3 covers 14 residues. Germline loops: CDR1 SEHNR, CDR2 FQNEAQ (reference sequence). J lost 4 bases, V lost 2 bases, and 2 bases had no gene match. DNA for the CDR3: TGTGCCAGCAGCTTACCTAGCGGGGGATACGAGCAGTACTTC. Amino acids: CASSLPSGGYEQYF. The full variable domain, its missing parts supplied by reference TRBV7-9 and TRBJ2-7, is DTGVSQNPRHKITKRGQNVTFRCDPISEHNRLYWYRQTLGQGPEFLTYFQNEAQLEKSRLLSDRFSAERPKGSFSTLEIQRTEQGDSAMYLCASSLPSGGYEQYFGPGTRLTVT.

V usage is TRBV9 and J usage is TRBJ2-1; 9 nucleotides agree with TRBD2. V dropped 3 bases and J dropped 10; count of bases not matched to a gene: 2. The germline V gene encodes CDR1 SGDLS and CDR2 YYNGEE. The CDR3 covers 12 residues. In DNA form, the CDR3 reads TGTGCCAGCAGCGCTGGGACTAGCGAGCAGTTCTTC. Protein sequence: CASSAGTSEQFF.

This chain links TRBV6-6 with TRBJ1-1; D is uncertain. Germline V gene lookup returns CDR1 MNHNY and CDR2 SVGAGI (reference sequence). The V and J ends lost 2 bases and 3 bases respectively, with 13 bases between them. There are 15 residues in the CDR3. The CDR3, as DNA: TGTGCCAGCAGTTACCCCGATGGCCGGGACACTGAAGCTTTCTTT. Its translation: CASSYPDGRDTEAFF.

This clonotype was seen a handful of times. The CDR3 is CASSVENYGTGGYNEQFF. The CDR3 DNA follows: TGTGCCAGCAGCGTAGAGAATTACGGGACAGGGGGCTACAATGAGCAGTTCTTC. The J gene is TRBJ2-1, the V gene TRBV9; 11 nucleotides match TRBD1. V was pared by 0 bases and J by 3 bases, with 8 bases of the junction left unmatched. The CDR3 is 18 amino acids. Germline V gene sequence: CDR1 SGDLS, CDR2 YYNGEE.

This chain connects TRBV4-1 to TRBJ1-4, with no clear D. Germline values: CDR1 MGHRA, CDR2 YSYEKL. CDR3 length: 17 residues. Trimming took off 6 bases at V and 2 bases at J, with 19 bases between the two ends. The CDR3 spells CASRDTTALGTNEKLFF. The CDR3 region has the DNA TGCGCCAGCAGGGATACGACGGCCCTGGGGACTAATGAAAAACTGTTTTTT.

This clonotype was recorded at least ten times. The rearrangement joins TRBV5-1 to TRBJ2-5; D may be TRBD1 or TRBD2 (5 bases each). Germline lookup yields CDR1 SGHRS and CDR2 YFSETQ. The CDR3 is 15 amino acids. The ends were cut back, 3 bases at V and 5 bases at J, with 17 bases in the middle. The CDR3 sequence is CASSSSGTSTETQYF. For the CDR3, the DNA is TGCGCCAGCAGCTCCTCCGGGACCTCCACCGAGACCCAGTACTTC.

Ten or more counts support this clonotype. V and J are TRBV6-1 and TRBJ2-1, with TRBD1 identical over 10 bases. Germline V gene sequence: CDR1 MNHNS, CDR2 SASEGT. The CDR3 contains 15 residues. With 4 bases clipped from V and 8 bases from J, the junction kept 8 bases outside the gene matches. CDR3 protein: CASSVGTGDYDEQFF. The CDR3, as DNA: TGTGCCAGCAGTGTAGGGACAGGGGATTACGATGAGCAGTTCTTC.